Presented here are 15 T cell receptor beta chains from one specimen sequenced in a study of blood T cell repertoires in COVID-19. Only in-frame clones appear in the TCRdb table, and some are missing; sequencing was by immunoSEQ multiplex PCR. Of 250,000 to 300,000 clones in the sample, around 90% were seen once. What was sequenced was PBMCs or T cells enriched from blood (not recorded which). These receptors were taken from a woman aged 25-40 years who had recovered from COVID-19.

The V and J genes are TRBV6-2 or TRBV6-3 and TRBJ2-7, with 7 bases identical to TRBD2. The CDR3 spans 14 residues. Germline values: CDR1 MNHEY, CDR2 SVGEGT. Unmatched junction bases numbered 3, after V lost 1 base and J lost 3 bases. CDR3 loop: CASSYLASGYEQYF. The CDR3 bases are TGTGCCAGCAGTTACTTGGCTAGCGGCTACGAGCAGTACTTC.

J is TRBJ2-3 and V is TRBV10-2; 7 bases are shared with TRBD1. In germline, CDR1 is WSHSY, CDR2 SAAADI. The J segment lost 8 bases and the V segment lost 2 bases, leaving 7 bases of the junction unmatched. This CDR3 region has 14 residues. CDR3 nucleotides: TGCGCCAGCAGTGAGCCTAGGGACAGTGGTACGCAGTATTTT. Translated: CASSEPRDSGTQYF.

V and J are TRBV20-1 and TRBJ1-3; maybe TRBD1 (5 bases). Trimming took off 3 bases at V and 4 bases at J, with 13 bases between the two ends. The CDR3 length is 14 residues. The germline V gene has CDR1 DFQATT and CDR2 SNEGSKA (reference sequence). The CDR3 sequence is CSASIGASGNTIYF. CDR3 bases: TGCAGTGCTAGTATAGGGGCTTCAGGAAACACCATATATTTT.

The chain combines TRBV4-1 with TRBJ2-3; 15 bases line up with TRBD2. The J segment lost 1 base and the V segment lost 0 bases, leaving 5 bases of the junction unmatched. This CDR3 has 19 residues. CDR1 and CDR2 (germline): MGHRA, YSYEKL. The CDR3 bases are TGCGCCAGCAGCCAAGAGGCCGGACTAGCGGGAGGGCGCACAGATACGCAGTATTTT. This sequence encodes CASSQEAGLAGGRTDTQYF.

The genes are TRBV19 and TRBJ2-5, with D maybe TRBD2 (6 bases). CDR1 LNHDA and CDR2 SQIVND come from the germline V gene (reference sequence). This CDR3 contains 13 residues. Trimming pared 7 bases from V and 2 bases from J, leaving 11 bases between. The CDR3 here is CASNKGRQETQYF. The CDR3 DNA is TGTGCCAGTAATAAGGGGAGGCAAGAGACCCAGTACTTC.

To note about this clone: The junction differs from germline at one of its ends, possibly a read error. The V call is TRBV4-3, the J call TRBJ2-3; 7 bases are a match to TRBD1. The germline V gene has CDR1 LGHNA and CDR2 YSLEER. The CDR3 is made up of 14 amino acids. CDR3 DNA sequence: TGCGCCAGCAGCCAAGATCTGTTTGGGACAGCCCCCCATTTT. Its protein product is CASSQDLFGTAPHF.

This sequence joins TRBV9 and TRBJ1-1, with TRBD1 as a possible D gene (6 bases). From germline, CDR1 is SGDLS and CDR2 YYNGEE. V was clipped by 7 bases and J by 11 bases, with 15 bases between them. The CDR3 contains 11 residues. Here the CDR3 reads CASGLGGIAFF. The DNA of the CDR3 is TGTGCCAGCGGACTAGGGGGGATTGCTTTCTTT.

V and J are TRBV7-2 and TRBJ1-2; D remains unclear. Trimming took 3 bases from V and 7 from J, leaving 18 bases between them. This CDR3 contains 15 residues. Germline V gene data show CDR1 as SGHTA and CDR2 as FQGNSA. This CDR3 is CASSFELSGIGGYTF. In nucleotides, the CDR3 is TGTGCCAGCAGCTTCGAATTATCGGGTATAGGTGGCTACACCTTC.

This chain uses TRBV18 with TRBJ1-2; 11 positions agree with TRBD1. CDR3 length: 14 amino acids. From germline, CDR1 is KGHSH and CDR2 LQKENI. V lost 6 bases to trimming and J lost 6 bases; unmatched junction nucleotides: 6. Here the CDR3 DNA reads TGTGCCAGCTCGCCCGGACAGGGGGCAAATGGCTACACCTTC. It translates to CASSPGQGANGYTF.

This chain joins TRBV21-1 and TRBJ2-3; the table gives TRBD2 as D, unverified against the DNA. TRBV21-1 is an annotated pseudogene. The CDR3 is made up of 16 amino acids. CDR3 bases: TGTGCCAGCAGCACCGAGCGGGGGGGCGTCACAGATACGCAGTATTTT. It yields the protein CASSTERGGVTDTQYF.

The J gene is TRBJ1-1, the V gene TRBV29-1, with D uncertain. V was pared by 4 bases and J by 2 bases, with 20 bases between. This CDR3 is built from 16 residues. CDR1 is SQVTM, CDR2 ANQGSEA, per germline. The DNA for the CDR3 is TGCAGCGTTGGGGAGGGCCTAGGACGGATTAACACTGAAGCTTTCTTT. It encodes CSVGEGLGRINTEAFF.

The rearrangement links TRBV2 to TRBJ2-1; 9 bases map to TRBD1. Per the germline V gene, CDR1 is SNHLY and CDR2 is FYNNEI. V shed 6 bases, J shed 2 bases, and the junction held 2 bases outside the gene matches. CDR3 length: 14 residues. This CDR3 is CASRGTGTYNEQFF. The CDR3 DNA follows: TGTGCCAGCAGAGGGACAGGGACCTACAATGAGCAGTTCTTC.

The chain joins TRBV27 to TRBJ2-7; D possibly corresponds to TRBD1 (6 bases). V was shortened by 3 bases and J by 1 base, with 13 bases between the two germline ends. This CDR3 comprises 15 residues. CDR1 MNHEY and CDR2 SMNVEV come from the germline V gene (reference sequence). The CDR3 reads CASSFQSGASYEQYF. In DNA, the CDR3 is TGTGCCAGCAGTTTTCAATCAGGGGCATCCTACGAGCAGTACTTC.

The chain joins TRBV28 to TRBJ1-2; no clear D. CDR1 and CDR2 from the germline V gene are MDHEN and SYDVKM. CDR3 length: 15 residues. V was trimmed by 5 bases and J by 4 bases, leaving 17 bases between them. In DNA, the CDR3 is TGTGCCAGCAGTCCCCTGGGGAGGTCGACCTATGGCTACACCTTC. It yields the protein CASSPLGRSTYGYTF.

This rearrangement joins TRBV19 to TRBJ1-6; D gene uncertain. The V end was cut by 6 bases, the J end by 0 bases, with 12 bases between. CDR1 and CDR2 (germline): LNHDA, SQIVND (reference sequence). The CDR3 is 16 residues long. The CDR3 loop is CASRLSYSSYNSPLHF. CDR3 nucleotide sequence: TGTGCCAGTAGGCTGTCGTACAGCTCCTATAATTCACCCCTCCACTTT.